This T cell receptor (beta chain) was sequenced in a study of CD8 T cells in Susac syndrome. V was shortened by 1 base and J by 9 bases, with 8 bases between the two germline ends. This CDR3 is 12 amino acids long. Looked up from germline, CDR1 is LGHDT and CDR2 is YNNKEL (reference sequence). Peripheral blood CD8+ and CD4+ T cells were profiled by TCR beta sequencing. It was negative isolation that provided the CD8+ and CD4+ T cells, whereas TEMRA cells were enriched by FACS. It was with random hexamers that roughly 0.45 to 1 ug RNA was reverse transcribed. Multiplex PCR with immunoSEQ amplified the TCR beta CDR3 across 54 Vbeta and 13 Jbeta. In TCRdb, the immunoSEQ multiplex PCR reads were re-called with MiXCR into one record per CDR3 protein. The sample lists approximately 200,000 distinct CDR3 sequences; 95% were seen once.

Input material: CD4+ T cells from PBMCs. The receptor comes from a human donor with multiple sclerosis. V gene TRBV3-1 combines with J gene TRBJ2-3; unclear D gene. CDR3 in amino acids: CASSQAQLTQYF. CDR3 DNA: TGTGCCAGCAGCCAAGCTCAGTTAACGCAGTATTTT.